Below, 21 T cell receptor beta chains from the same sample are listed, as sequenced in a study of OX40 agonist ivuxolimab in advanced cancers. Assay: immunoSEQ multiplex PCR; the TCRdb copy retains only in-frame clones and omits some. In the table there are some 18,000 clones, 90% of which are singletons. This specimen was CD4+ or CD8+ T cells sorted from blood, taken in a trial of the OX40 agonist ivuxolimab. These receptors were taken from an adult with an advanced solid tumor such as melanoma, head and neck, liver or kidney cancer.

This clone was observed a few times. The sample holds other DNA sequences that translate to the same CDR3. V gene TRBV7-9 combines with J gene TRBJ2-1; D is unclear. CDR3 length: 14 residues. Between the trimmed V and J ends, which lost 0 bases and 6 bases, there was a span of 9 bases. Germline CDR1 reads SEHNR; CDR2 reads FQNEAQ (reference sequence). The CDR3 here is CASSLASIGNEQFF. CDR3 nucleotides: TGTGCCAGCAGCTTAGCAAGCATAGGCAATGAGCAGTTCTTC.

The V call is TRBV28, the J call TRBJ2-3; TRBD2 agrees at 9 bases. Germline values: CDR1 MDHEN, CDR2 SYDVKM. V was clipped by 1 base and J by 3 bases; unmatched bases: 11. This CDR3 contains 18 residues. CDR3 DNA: TGTGCCAGCAGTTTATATAGCGGGAGCTACGGGGGGACAGATACGCAGTATTTT. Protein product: CASSLYSGSYGGTDTQYF. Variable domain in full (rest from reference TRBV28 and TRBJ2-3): DVKVTQSSRYLVKRTGEKVFLECVQDMDHENMFWYRQDPGLGLRLIYFSYDVKMKEKGDIPEGYSVSREKKERFSLILESASTNQTSMYLCASSLYSGSYGGTDTQYFGPGTRLTVL.

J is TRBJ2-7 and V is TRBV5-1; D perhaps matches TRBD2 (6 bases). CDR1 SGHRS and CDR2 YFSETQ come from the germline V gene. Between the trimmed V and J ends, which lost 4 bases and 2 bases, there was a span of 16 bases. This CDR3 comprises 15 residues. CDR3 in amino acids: CASSRSGGVPYEQYF. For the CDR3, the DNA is TGCGCCAGCAGCAGGTCAGGAGGGGTGCCCTACGAGCAGTACTTC. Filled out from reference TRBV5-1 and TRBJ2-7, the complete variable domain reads KAGVTQTPRYLIKTRGQQVTLSCSPISGHRSVSWYQQTPGQGLQFLFEYFSETQRNKGNFPGRFSGRQFSNSRSEMNVSTLELGDSALYLCASSRSGGVPYEQYFGPGTRLTVT.

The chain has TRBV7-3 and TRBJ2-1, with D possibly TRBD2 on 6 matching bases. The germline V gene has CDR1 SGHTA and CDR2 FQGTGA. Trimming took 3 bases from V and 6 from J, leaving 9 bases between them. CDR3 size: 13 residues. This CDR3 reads CASSLGLSNEQFF. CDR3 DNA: TGTGCCAGCAGCTTGGGACTTTCCAATGAGCAGTTCTTC.

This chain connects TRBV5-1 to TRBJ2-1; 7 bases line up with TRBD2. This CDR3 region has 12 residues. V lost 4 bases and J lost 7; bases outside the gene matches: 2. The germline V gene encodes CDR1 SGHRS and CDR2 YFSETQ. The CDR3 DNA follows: TGCGCCAGCAGCAATAGCGGGAATGAGCAGTTCTTC. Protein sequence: CASSNSGNEQFF.

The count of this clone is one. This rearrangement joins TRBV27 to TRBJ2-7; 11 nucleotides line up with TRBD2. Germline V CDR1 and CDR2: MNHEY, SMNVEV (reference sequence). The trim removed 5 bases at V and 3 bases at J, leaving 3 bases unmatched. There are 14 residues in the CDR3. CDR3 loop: CASSPGTSGYEQYF. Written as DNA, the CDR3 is TGTGCCAGCAGTCCGGGGACTAGCGGCTACGAGCAGTACTTC.

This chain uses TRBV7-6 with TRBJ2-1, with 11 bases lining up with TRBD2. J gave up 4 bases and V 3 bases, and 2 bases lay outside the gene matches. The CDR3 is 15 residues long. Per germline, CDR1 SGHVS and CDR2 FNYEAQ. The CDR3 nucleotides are TGTGCCAGCAGCTTGTTAGCGGGAGGGTACAATGAGCAGTTCTTC. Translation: CASSLLAGGYNEQFF.

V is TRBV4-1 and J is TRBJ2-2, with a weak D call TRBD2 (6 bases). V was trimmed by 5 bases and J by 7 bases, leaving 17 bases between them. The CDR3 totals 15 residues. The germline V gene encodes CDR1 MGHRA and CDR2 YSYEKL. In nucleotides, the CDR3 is TGCGCCAGCAGCGTCAGGTTTGGAGGGGACGGGGAGCTGTTTTTT. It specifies CASSVRFGGDGELFF.

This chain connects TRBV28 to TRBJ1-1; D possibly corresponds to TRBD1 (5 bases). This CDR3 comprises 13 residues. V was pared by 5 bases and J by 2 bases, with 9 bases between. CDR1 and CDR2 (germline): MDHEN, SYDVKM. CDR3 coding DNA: TGTGCCAGCAGTAGCAGGGTAAACACTGAAGCTTTCTTT. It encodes CASSSRVNTEAFF. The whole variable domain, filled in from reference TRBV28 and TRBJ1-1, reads DVKVTQSSRYLVKRTGEKVFLECVQDMDHENMFWYRQDPGLGLRLIYFSYDVKMKEKGDIPEGYSVSREKKERFSLILESASTNQTSMYLCASSSRVNTEAFFGQGTRLTVV.

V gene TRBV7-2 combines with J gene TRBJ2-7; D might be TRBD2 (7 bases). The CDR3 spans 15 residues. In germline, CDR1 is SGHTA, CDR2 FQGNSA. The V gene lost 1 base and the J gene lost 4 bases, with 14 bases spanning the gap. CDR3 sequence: CASSLGAGAEYEQYF. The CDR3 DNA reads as TGTGCCAGCAGCTTAGGGGCGGGGGCAGAATACGAGCAGTACTTC.

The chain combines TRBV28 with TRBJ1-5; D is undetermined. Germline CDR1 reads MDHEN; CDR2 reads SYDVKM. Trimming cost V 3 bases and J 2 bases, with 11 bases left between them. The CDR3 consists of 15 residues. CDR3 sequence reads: CASSFLGGGNQPQHF. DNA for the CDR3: TGTGCCAGCAGTTTTCTAGGCGGTGGCAATCAGCCCCAGCATTTT.

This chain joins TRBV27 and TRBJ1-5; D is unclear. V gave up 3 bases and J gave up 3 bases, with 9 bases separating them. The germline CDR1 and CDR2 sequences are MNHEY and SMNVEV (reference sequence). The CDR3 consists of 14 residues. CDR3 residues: CASSFRASNQPQHF. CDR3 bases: TGTGCCAGCAGTTTTCGGGCTTCCAATCAGCCCCAGCATTTT.

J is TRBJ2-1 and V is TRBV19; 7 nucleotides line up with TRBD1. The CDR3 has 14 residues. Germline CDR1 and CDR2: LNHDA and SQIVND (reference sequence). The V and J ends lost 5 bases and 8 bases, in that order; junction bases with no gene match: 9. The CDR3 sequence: CASSVGTVIDEQFF. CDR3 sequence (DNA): TGTGCCAGTAGTGTAGGGACAGTAATTGATGAGCAGTTCTTC.

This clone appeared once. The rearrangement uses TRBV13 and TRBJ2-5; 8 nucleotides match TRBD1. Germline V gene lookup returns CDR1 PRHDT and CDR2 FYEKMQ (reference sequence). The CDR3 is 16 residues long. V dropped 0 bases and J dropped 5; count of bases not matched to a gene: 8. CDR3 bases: TGTGCCAGCAGCTTAGGCCCCGCCAGGGGGCAGGAGACCCAGTACTTC. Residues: CASSLGPARGQETQYF.

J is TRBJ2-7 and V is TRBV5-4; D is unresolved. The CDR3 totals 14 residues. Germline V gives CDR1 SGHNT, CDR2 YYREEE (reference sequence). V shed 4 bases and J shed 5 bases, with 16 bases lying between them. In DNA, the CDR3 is TGTGCCAGCAGCCTCCTGGGCCCCTCAGACGAGCAGTACTTC. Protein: CASSLLGPSDEQYF.

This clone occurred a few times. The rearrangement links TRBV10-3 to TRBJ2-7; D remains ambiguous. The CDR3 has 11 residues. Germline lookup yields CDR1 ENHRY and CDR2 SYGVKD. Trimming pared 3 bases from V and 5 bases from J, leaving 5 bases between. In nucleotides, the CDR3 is TGTGCCATCAGTGATCCTCACGAGCAGTACTTC. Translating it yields CAISDPHEQYF.

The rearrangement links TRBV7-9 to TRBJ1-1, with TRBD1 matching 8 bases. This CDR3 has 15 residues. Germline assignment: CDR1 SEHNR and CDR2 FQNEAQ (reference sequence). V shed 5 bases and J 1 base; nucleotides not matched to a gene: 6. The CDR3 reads CASSTTGTGNTEAFF. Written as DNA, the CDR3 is TGTGCCAGCAGCACAACCGGGACAGGGAACACTGAAGCTTTCTTT. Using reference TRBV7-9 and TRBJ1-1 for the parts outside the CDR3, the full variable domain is DTGVSQNPRHKITKRGQNVTFRCDPISEHNRLYWYRQTLGQGPEFLTYFQNEAQLEKSRLLSDRFSAERPKGSFSTLEIQRTEQGDSAMYLCASSTTGTGNTEAFFGQGTRLTVV.

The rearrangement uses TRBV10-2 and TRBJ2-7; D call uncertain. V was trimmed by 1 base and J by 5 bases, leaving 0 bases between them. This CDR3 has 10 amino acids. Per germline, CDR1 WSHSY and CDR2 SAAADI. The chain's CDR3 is CASSEYEQYF. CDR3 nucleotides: TGCGCCAGCAGTGAGTACGAGCAGTACTTC.

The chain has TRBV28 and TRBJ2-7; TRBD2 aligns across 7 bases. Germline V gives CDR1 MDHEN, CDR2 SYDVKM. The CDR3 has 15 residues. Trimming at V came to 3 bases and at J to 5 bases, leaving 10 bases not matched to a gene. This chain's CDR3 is CASSFGPGRIDEQYF. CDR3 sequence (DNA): TGTGCCAGCAGTTTTGGGCCCGGGAGGATCGACGAGCAGTACTTC.

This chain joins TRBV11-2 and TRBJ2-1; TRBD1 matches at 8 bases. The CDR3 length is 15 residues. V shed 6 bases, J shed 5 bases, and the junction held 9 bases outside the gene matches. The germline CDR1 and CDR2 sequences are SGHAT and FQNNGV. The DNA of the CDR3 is TGTGCCAGCAGTCTGACAGGGGAGTTGGACAATGAGCAGTTCTTC. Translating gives CASSLTGELDNEQFF.

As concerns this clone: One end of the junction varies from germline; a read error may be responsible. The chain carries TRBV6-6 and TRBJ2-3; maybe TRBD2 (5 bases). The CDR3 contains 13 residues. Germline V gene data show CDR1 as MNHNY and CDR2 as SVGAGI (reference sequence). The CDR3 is CASCYLATDTQYF. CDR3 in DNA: TGTGCCAGCTGTTACCTAGCCACAGATACGCAGTATTTT.